A single sample gave rise to the 25 T cell receptor beta chains below, sequenced in a study of T cell changes during pregnancy in multiple sclerosis. TCRdb keeps only in-frame clones here, not all; method: immunoSEQ multiplex PCR. This sample has tens of thousands of clones; under 95% occur once, and the top ten carry roughly 1.3%. This material consisted of peripheral blood, taken in the third trimester of pregnancy. These TCRs come from a female donor with multiple sclerosis, enrolled in a pregnancy study.

The chain has TRBV5-1 and TRBJ1-4; 7 bases fit TRBD1. The CDR3 is 15 residues long. Trimming removed 0 bases from V and 7 bases from J; junction bases left unmatched: 6. Germline CDR1 SGHRS, CDR2 YFSETQ. The CDR3 sequence: CASSLDRGRGEKLFF. CDR3 DNA sequence: TGCGCCAGCAGCTTGGACAGGGGAAGGGGTGAAAAACTGTTTTTT.

The J gene is TRBJ2-1, the V gene TRBV6-1; 9 bases are a match to TRBD2. This CDR3 region has 18 residues. Per the germline V gene, CDR1 is MNHNS and CDR2 is SASEGT. V was clipped by 4 bases and J by 10 bases; unmatched bases: 20. CDR3 bases: TGTGCCAGCAGTGCGCCCCTCCCTAGCGGGGACCATAGGGGAGAGCAGTTCTTC. The encoded protein is CASSAPLPSGDHRGEQFF.

The CDR3 sequence: CASGFTTGGNEQYF. CDR3 sequence (DNA): TGTGCTAGTGGTTTTACGACAGGGGGCAACGAGCAGTACTTC. The chain combines TRBV12-5 with TRBJ2-7, with 10 bases aligning to TRBD1. The CDR3 covers 14 residues. The junction had 4 bases not matched to a gene; V was cut back by 3 bases and J by 5 bases. From germline, CDR1 is LGHNT and CDR2 FRNRAP. Full variable domain (remainder filled in from reference TRBV12-5 and TRBJ2-7): DARVTQTPRHKVTEMGQEVTMRCQPILGHNTVFWYRQTMMQGLELLAYFRNRAPLDDSGMPKDRFSAEMPDATLATLKIQPSEPRDSAVYFCASGFTTGGNEQYFGPGTRLTVT.

The genes are TRBV9 and TRBJ2-7, with 9 positions matching TRBD1. CDR1 and CDR2 (germline): SGDLS, YYNGEE. CDR3 size: 16 residues. The trim removed 3 bases at V and 3 bases at J, leaving 10 bases unmatched. CDR3 residues: CASSANSGTGLYEQYF. The CDR3 DNA reads as TGTGCCAGCAGCGCCAATTCCGGGACAGGGCTCTACGAGCAGTACTTC.

Notes on this clone: Other DNA sequences in the sample encode the same CDR3. The rearrangement links TRBV6-4 to TRBJ2-1; 14 nucleotides line up with TRBD2. Germline V gives CDR1 MRHNA, CDR2 SNTAGT. V lost 4 bases, J lost 7 bases, and 0 bases stayed unmatched. CDR3 size: 14 residues. The CDR3 protein is CASSGTSGGNEQFF. The CDR3, as DNA: TGTGCCAGCAGTGGGACTAGCGGGGGGAATGAGCAGTTCTTC.

Turning to this clone: Additional DNA sequences in this sample encode the identical CDR3. The chain couples TRBV6-6 to TRBJ1-5; D unclear. The CDR3 has 14 amino acids. V was clipped by 0 bases and J by 7 bases, with 10 bases between them. The V gene's germline CDR1 is MNHNY and CDR2 SVGAGI (reference sequence). The CDR3 DNA reads TGTGCCAGCAGTTACTCGAGGGTAGGACAGCCCCAGCATTTT. It encodes CASSYSRVGQPQHF.

J is TRBJ2-7 and V is TRBV29-1; 10 positions agree with TRBD2. This CDR3 comprises 13 residues. CDR1 and CDR2 (germline): SQVTM, ANQGSEA. With 6 bases clipped from V and 4 bases from J, the junction kept 6 bases outside the gene matches. The chain's CDR3 is CSVRELAGYEQYF. The DNA of the CDR3 is TGCAGCGTGCGGGAACTAGCGGGGTACGAGCAGTACTTC.

The chain joins TRBV11-2 to TRBJ2-1, with TRBD2 matching over 14 bases. Germline CDR1 reads SGHAT; CDR2 reads FQNNGV. J was trimmed by 14 bases and V by 4 bases; bases with no gene match: 7. This CDR3 is built from 14 residues. CDR3 bases: TGTGCCAGCAGCTACGGACTAGCGGGGGGCTCTGAGTTCTTC. Translated: CASSYGLAGGSEFF. The whole variable domain, filled in from reference TRBV11-2 and TRBJ2-1, reads EAGVAQSPRYKIIEKRQSVAFWCNPISGHATLYWYQQILGQGPKLLIQFQNNGVVDDSQLPKDRFSAERLKGVDSTLKIQPAKLEDSAVYLCASSYGLAGGSEFFGPGTRLTVL.

V gene TRBV7-9 combines with J gene TRBJ1-4; a possible D gene is TRBD1 (5 bases). The V end was cut by 4 bases, the J end by 8 bases, with 17 bases between. Germline V gives CDR1 SEHNR, CDR2 FQNEAQ (reference sequence). The CDR3 consists of 15 residues. The CDR3 is CASSSNPGLGEKLFF. The CDR3 DNA sequence: TGTGCCAGCAGCTCCAACCCGGGACTCGGGGAAAAACTGTTTTTT.

The V call is TRBV2, the J call TRBJ1-2; 8 bases agree with TRBD1. This CDR3 is built from 15 residues. The V gene end was trimmed by 4 bases and the J gene end by 3 bases; junction bases not matched to a gene: 7. CDR1 is SNHLY, CDR2 FYNNEI, per germline. This CDR3 reads CASSAGQGGDYGYTF. The DNA of the CDR3 is TGTGCCAGCAGTGCCGGACAGGGTGGGGACTATGGCTACACCTTC.

The gene calls are TRBV7-9 and TRBJ1-2; the D is unclear. The CDR3 is 12 amino acids. The germline V and J ends were trimmed by 1 base and 7 bases, with 7 bases remaining between them. The germline CDR1 and CDR2 sequences are SEHNR and FQNEAQ (reference sequence). The CDR3 DNA is TGTGCCAGCAGCTTAGATCTCTTTGGCTACACCTTC. Translating gives CASSLDLFGYTF.

The chain joins TRBV10-1 to TRBJ2-7; D is perhaps TRBD1 (6 bases). CDR3 length: 11 residues. Germline V gene data show CDR1 as WNHNN and CDR2 as SYGVQD (reference sequence). The V gene lost 3 bases and the J gene lost 11 bases, with 11 bases spanning the gap. The CDR3, as DNA: TGCGCCAGCAGTGACCCAGGGGTTAAGTACTTC. Protein sequence: CASSDPGVKYF.

This clone came up a few times. The rearrangement uses TRBV4-1 and TRBJ1-1; D possibly corresponds to TRBD1 (5 bases). The V end lost 4 bases, the J end lost 8 bases, and 23 bases lay between the germline ends. Germline assignment: CDR1 MGHRA and CDR2 YSYEKL. The CDR3 extends over 16 amino acids. The CDR3 loop is CASSPNPDWGDPEAFF. CDR3 nucleotide sequence: TGCGCCAGCAGCCCGAATCCGGATTGGGGGGACCCGGAAGCTTTCTTT.

Worth noting for this clone: Other DNA sequences in the sample encode the same CDR3. This rearrangement joins TRBV7-9 to TRBJ1-3; 8 bases are shared with TRBD1. V lost 0 bases and J lost 4; bases outside the gene matches: 2. The CDR3 has 15 residues. Germline V gene sequence: CDR1 SEHNR, CDR2 FQNEAQ (reference sequence). CDR3 in amino acids: CASSLAAGGGNTIYF. CDR3 nucleotides: TGTGCCAGCAGCTTAGCCGCAGGGGGCGGAAACACCATATATTTT. The full variable domain, its missing parts supplied by reference TRBV7-9 and TRBJ1-3, is DTGVSQNPRHKITKRGQNVTFRCDPISEHNRLYWYRQTLGQGPEFLTYFQNEAQLEKSRLLSDRFSAERPKGSFSTLEIQRTEQGDSAMYLCASSLAAGGGNTIYFGEGSWLTVV.

The chain employs TRBV27 and TRBJ1-4, with 7 positions matching TRBD1. Unmatched junction bases numbered 10, after V lost 8 bases and J lost 4 bases. CDR3 length equals 15 residues. Germline values: CDR1 MNHEY, CDR2 SMNVEV (reference sequence). CDR3 nucleotides: TGTGCCAGCTCCCTCCGGGACAGTAATAATGAAAAACTGTTTTTT. Its translation: CASSLRDSNNEKLFF.

The chain links TRBV29-1 to TRBJ2-2; a possible D gene is TRBD2 (6 bases). CDR3 size: 14 residues. CDR1 and CDR2 from the germline V gene are SQVTM and ANQGSEA. Trimming removed 3 bases at V and 4 bases at J, with 12 bases between. In DNA form, the CDR3 reads TGCAGCGTTGAGCACGGGGGAGTCACCGGGGAGCTGTTTTTT. Protein sequence: CSVEHGGVTGELFF.

The V call is TRBV7-9, the J call TRBJ2-7; maybe TRBD1 (5 bases). CDR3 length: 15 amino acids. Germline CDR1 SEHNR, CDR2 FQNEAQ (reference sequence). The germline V and J ends were trimmed by 1 base and 2 bases, with 12 bases remaining between them. The CDR3 is CASSLGAVTAYEQYF. The CDR3 region has the DNA TGTGCCAGCAGCTTAGGGGCAGTGACAGCCTACGAGCAGTACTTC.

This sequence joins TRBV7-6 and TRBJ1-1; D not certain. The CDR3 runs to 14 residues. The V end was cut by 0 bases, the J end by 0 bases, with 5 bases between. CDR1 is SGHVS, CDR2 FNYEAQ, per germline. The CDR3 coding sequence is TGTGCCAGCAGCTTAGCGCAGGTGAACACTGAAGCTTTCTTT. This encodes CASSLAQVNTEAFF. Complete variable domain (other parts from reference TRBV7-6 and TRBJ1-1): GAGVSQSPRYKVTKRGQDVALRCDPISGHVSLYWYRQALGQGPEFLTYFNYEAQQDKSGLPNDRFSAERPEGSISTLTIQRTEQRDSAMYRCASSLAQVNTEAFFGQGTRLTVV.

This clone has more than one count but fewer than ten. This chain connects TRBV28 to TRBJ2-3; 9 bases are shared with TRBD2. There are 15 residues in the CDR3. The germline gives CDR1 MDHEN, CDR2 SYDVKM. V shed 8 bases and J 1 base; nucleotides not matched to a gene: 7. CDR3 bases: TGTGCCAGCCCTCCCCGACTAGCGGGCACAGATACGCAGTATTTT. Protein product: CASPPRLAGTDTQYF.

V gene TRBV5-4 combines with J gene TRBJ2-5, with 9 bases identical to TRBD1. Per the germline V gene, CDR1 is SGHNT and CDR2 is YYREEE (reference sequence). This CDR3 has 16 amino acids. Unmatched junction bases numbered 6, after V lost 0 bases and J lost 3 bases. Here the CDR3 DNA reads TGTGCCAGCAGCTTGGTCGGGTGGGACAGGGAAGAGACCCAGTACTTC. Translation: CASSLVGWDREETQYF.

This chain connects TRBV2 to TRBJ2-3, with 10 bases identical to TRBD2. The germline CDR1 and CDR2 sequences are SNHLY and FYNNEI. The CDR3 has 15 residues. Unmatched junction bases numbered 14, after V lost 8 bases and J lost 9 bases. The CDR3 spells CASASSSGGARTQYF. The CDR3 coding sequence is TGTGCCAGCGCTTCTAGCAGCGGGGGGGCAAGGACGCAGTATTTT.

The rearrangement links TRBV27 to TRBJ1-1; D remains unclear. This CDR3 has 15 amino acids. The germline V and J ends were trimmed by 5 bases and 4 bases, with 17 bases remaining between them. From germline, CDR1 is MNHEY and CDR2 SMNVEV (reference sequence). This CDR3 reads CASSPFSRYLTEAFF. The CDR3 DNA reads TGTGCCAGCAGTCCCTTCTCCAGGTACCTCACTGAAGCTTTCTTT.

In nucleotides, the CDR3 is TGTGCCAGCAGTGGGGGGGGCCCCTATAATTCACCCCTCCACTTT. Its translation: CASSGGGPYNSPLHF. This sequence joins TRBV28 and TRBJ1-6, with a weak D call TRBD1 (6 bases). The germline gives CDR1 MDHEN, CDR2 SYDVKM. This CDR3 spans 15 amino acids. Trimming removed 5 bases at V and 2 bases at J, with 10 bases between.

The rearrangement uses TRBV29-1 and TRBJ1-4; 7 positions agree with TRBD1. Losses at the gene ends were 4 bases for V and 8 bases for J; bases not matched to a gene: 10. Per the germline V gene, CDR1 is SQVTM and CDR2 is ANQGSEA. The CDR3 extends over 14 amino acids. The CDR3 DNA reads as TGCAGCGTTGCCCCAGCAGGGGGGAGAGAAAAACTGTTTTTT. Amino acids: CSVAPAGGREKLFF.

This chain connects TRBV5-5 to TRBJ1-5; D ambiguous. This CDR3 spans 14 amino acids. Germline CDR1 reads SGHKS; CDR2 reads YYEKEE (reference sequence). V shed 1 base and J shed 7 bases, with 12 bases lying between them. CDR3 amino acids: CASSLLEGWQPQHF. CDR3 sequence (DNA): TGTGCCAGCAGCTTGTTGGAGGGATGGCAGCCCCAGCATTTT.